Following are 16 T cell receptor beta chains from one sample sequenced in a study of T cells in Graves' hyperthyroidism and ophthalmopathy. TCR beta CDR3 regions were amplified from RNA. Primed by the HTBI set, a first-round RT-PCR was run on the TCR CDR3. TCRdb recomputed calls from the multiplex PCR reads with MiXCR, one row per CDR3 protein. The data contain over 500,000 distinct CDR3 sequences, 46% of them singletons. Sequenced material: peripheral blood or thyroid tissue (not recorded which). The receptors here all came from an adult woman with Graves' disease, either hyperthyroidism or ophthalmopathy (not recorded which).

The chain recombines TRBV20-1 with TRBJ1-2; no clear D. The CDR3 totals 14 residues. Trimming cost V 0 bases and J 6 bases, with 14 bases left between them. The germline V gene encodes CDR1 DFQATT and CDR2 SNEGSKA (reference sequence). CDR3 in amino acids: CSARDPTGSNGYTF. The CDR3 bases are TGCAGTGCTAGAGATCCAACTGGCAGCAATGGCTACACCTTC.

This clonotype was seen at least ten times. The chain combines TRBV29-1 with TRBJ1-4; D remains unclear. The CDR3 runs 14 residues. Trimming took 2 bases from V and 2 from J, leaving 9 bases between them. CDR1 is SQVTM and CDR2 is ANQGSEA in the germline V gene. The CDR3 DNA reads as TGCAGCGTTGAATCCGCAGAGACTAATGAAAAACTGTTTTTT. This sequence encodes CSVESAETNEKLFF.

This clonotype came up many times. The chain links TRBV10-3 to TRBJ1-2, with 7 bases matching TRBD1. J was trimmed by 4 bases and V by 4 bases; bases with no gene match: 3. There are 13 residues in the CDR3. CDR1 is ENHRY, CDR2 SYGVKD, per germline. The CDR3 nucleotides read TGTGCCATCAGTGGGCGGGACAGCTATGGCTACACCTTC. This translates into CAISGRDSYGYTF.

In this sample, this clonotype turned up a few times. The rearrangement uses TRBV6-4 and TRBJ2-2, with 10 positions matching TRBD2. From germline, CDR1 is MRHNA and CDR2 SNTAGT. Trimming at V came to 2 bases and at J to 3 bases, leaving 0 bases not matched to a gene. The CDR3 runs 15 residues. CDR3 residues: CASSDTSGDTGELFF. The CDR3 coding sequence is TGTGCCAGCAGTGACACTAGCGGGGACACCGGGGAGCTGTTTTTT.

This rearrangement joins TRBV9 to TRBJ1-5, with no clear D. The germline V gene has CDR1 SGDLS and CDR2 YYNGEE. The CDR3 runs to 14 residues. Trimming took off 0 bases at V and 5 bases at J, with 9 bases between the two ends. CDR3 residues: CASSVAPRDQPQHF. The CDR3 DNA reads TGTGCCAGCAGCGTAGCCCCACGAGATCAGCCCCAGCATTTT.

This clonotype was counted at least ten times. The chain uses TRBV12-3 or TRBV12-4 and TRBJ1-2, with D possibly matching TRBD1 (5 bases). CDR3 length: 13 residues. The germline V and J ends were trimmed by 2 bases and 4 bases, with 8 bases remaining between them. CDR3 DNA sequence: TGTGCCAGCAGTTTAATGACAGCCTATGGCTACACCTTC. It encodes CASSLMTAYGYTF.

About this clonotype: This sequence may be a read error, since a much larger clone differs from it by one base. This chain connects TRBV7-9 to TRBJ2-3; TRBD1 is a possible D gene (6 bases). Trimming left V 0 bases short and J 8 bases short, with 15 bases between. This CDR3 region has 15 residues. CDR1 is SEHNR, CDR2 FQNEAQ, per germline (reference sequence). The CDR3 DNA reads as TGTGCCAGCAGCTTAGCTTCAGGGGTGAAAGGTACGCAGTATTTT. It translates to CASSLASGVKGTQYF.

In its sample, this clonotype was seen a few times. The CDR3 DNA sequence: TGTGCCAGCAGCTTAGAGACCTGGGGCGATACGCAGTATTTT. This sequence encodes CASSLETWGDTQYF. This chain joins TRBV7-9 and TRBJ2-3, with a possible D match to TRBD1 (5 bases). The CDR3 spans 14 residues. The germline V and J ends were trimmed by 1 base and 6 bases, with 11 bases remaining between them. Germline loops: CDR1 SEHNR, CDR2 FQNEAQ (reference sequence).

This clonotype was observed a single time. The CDR3 does not end in the conserved phenylalanine or tryptophan, so this is likely a read error. The DNA is left out, because the CDR3 cannot be placed on it with certainty; the CDR3 is given as TCRdb lists it. The rearrangement joins TRBV7-8 to TRBJ1-4. Germline loops: CDR1 SGHVS, CDR2 FQNEAQ. Termini included, the CDR3 measures 8 amino acids. CDR3 residues: CASSHAKA.

About this clonotype: At one of its ends the junction is not consistent with the germline gene, which may arise from a read error. This chain uses TRBV12-3 or TRBV12-4 with TRBJ1-1; D perhaps matches TRBD1 (6 bases). This CDR3 is built from 15 residues. CDR3 residues: CASTLKGDMNTGAFF. CDR3 nucleotide sequence: TGTGCCAGCACCCTTAAGGGGGATATGAACACTGGAGCTTTCTTT.

Concerning this clonotype itself: This sequence may be a read error, since a much larger clone differs from it by one base. This chain links TRBV4-1 with TRBJ1-4; no clear D gene. The CDR3 contains 13 residues. Per germline, CDR1 MGHRA and CDR2 YSYEKL. Trimming took off 1 base at V and 11 bases at J, with 11 bases between the two ends. The CDR3 is CASSQGGDAKLFF. As DNA, the CDR3 is TGCGCCAGCAGCCAAGGGGGTGATGCTAAACTGTTTTTT.

In its sample, this clonotype was seen a few times. The chain couples TRBV28 to TRBJ1-1, with D possibly being TRBD1 (5 bases). This CDR3 spans 13 amino acids. CDR1 is MDHEN, CDR2 SYDVKM, per germline. V was shortened by 7 bases and J by 9 bases, with 18 bases between the two germline ends. The CDR3: CASTIRDGGKAFF. DNA for the CDR3: TGTGCCAGCACGATCCGGGACGGAGGAAAAGCTTTCTTT.

The chain is built from TRBV12-3 or TRBV12-4 and TRBJ1-2; possible D gene TRBD1, 5 bases. The CDR3 runs 13 residues. V lost 6 bases to trimming and J lost 8 bases, with 16 bases between them. CDR3 region: CASRPQTRTGYTF. Written as DNA, the CDR3 is TGTGCCAGCAGGCCTCAGACTAGGACAGGCTACACCTTC.

This clonotype was counted between two and nine times. This chain connects TRBV12-3 or TRBV12-4 to TRBJ1-1; possible D gene TRBD1, 5 bases. The CDR3 length is 15 residues. With 6 bases removed from V and 0 bases from J, the gap between germline ends came to 14 bases. The CDR3 bases are TGTGCCAGCAGACACCGGGGCCCGATGAACACTGAAGCTTTCTTT. The encoded protein is CASRHRGPMNTEAFF.

This clonotype was counted between two and nine times. The J gene is TRBJ1-1, the V gene TRBV29-1; D remains unclear. V lost 1 base and J 5 bases, leaving 8 bases between the germline ends. Germline-derived CDR1 and CDR2 are SQVTM and ANQGSEA. This CDR3 comprises 12 residues. CDR3 region: CSVEVSITEAFF. CDR3 bases: TGCAGCGTTGAAGTCAGTATAACTGAAGCTTTCTTT.

This clonotype was recorded at least ten times. This sequence joins TRBV20-1 and TRBJ1-1, with D uncertain. This CDR3 is 13 amino acids long. The V end was cut by 3 bases, the J end by 1 base, with 9 bases between. Germline-derived CDR1 and CDR2 are DFQATT and SNEGSKA (reference sequence). The CDR3 spells CSASDETNTEAFF. Written as DNA, the CDR3 is TGCAGTGCTAGTGACGAAACGAACACTGAAGCTTTCTTT.